The 12 T cell receptor beta chains given below trace back to one sample, sequenced in a study of identical twins' blood T cells. TCRdb passed the 5' RACE reads through MiXCR, listing each CDR3 protein once. Among around 380,000 distinct CDR3 sequences listed, over 25% were seen once. Sequencing was done on a sample of PBMCs. The receptor set was obtained from a woman aged 18-50 years in good health.

This clonotype was seen only a few times. The chain uses TRBV20-1 and TRBJ1-4; D is uncertain. This CDR3 is 12 amino acids long. Germline V CDR1 and CDR2: DFQATT, SNEGSKA (reference sequence). Deletions cut 1 base from V and 5 bases from J, with 5 bases between. The CDR3 protein is CSARASNEKLFF. The DNA of the CDR3 is TGCAGTGCTAGAGCTTCCAATGAAAAACTGTTTTTT.

The chain is built from TRBV9 and TRBJ1-2; a weak D match, TRBD1 (6 bases). The CDR3 has 14 residues. Germline values: CDR1 SGDLS, CDR2 YYNGEE. V lost 4 bases to trimming and J lost 8 bases, with 18 bases between them. The CDR3 nucleotides are TGTGCCAGCAGCCTGGAACAGGGCCCGGCGGGCTACACCTTC. Residues: CASSLEQGPAGYTF.

Regarding this clonotype: A clone one base away is much larger, so this may be a read error. This rearrangement joins TRBV3-1 to TRBJ2-1; 9 nucleotides align to TRBD1. Germline V gene sequence: CDR1 LGHDT, CDR2 YNNKEL (reference sequence). With 0 bases clipped from V and 2 bases from J, the junction kept 8 bases outside the gene matches. This CDR3 region has 18 residues. CDR3 sequence: CASSQDWRQGVPYNEQFF. The CDR3 nucleotides are TGTGCCAGCAGCCAAGATTGGAGACAGGGGGTCCCCTACAATGAGCAGTTCTTC.

The sample holds a few counts of this clonotype. The chain couples TRBV5-1 to TRBJ1-2; 7 positions agree with TRBD1. The length of the CDR3 is 16 residues. The germline gives CDR1 SGHRS, CDR2 YFSETQ. Losses at the gene ends were 4 bases for V and 3 bases for J; bases not matched to a gene: 12. CDR3 region: CASSRQGVQRDYGYTF. In DNA form, the CDR3 reads TGCGCCAGCAGCCGCCAGGGGGTTCAGAGAGACTATGGCTACACCTTC.

This clonotype was seen more than once but under ten times. The chain recombines TRBV27 with TRBJ1-1, with 7 positions matching TRBD1. The CDR3 contains 14 residues. Losses at the gene ends were 7 bases for V and 5 bases for J; bases not matched to a gene: 10. Looked up from germline, CDR1 is MNHEY and CDR2 is SMNVEV (reference sequence). In DNA form, the CDR3 reads TGTGCCAGCACCCCGCGACAGGGTTGGACTGAAGCTTTCTTT. Protein: CASTPRQGWTEAFF.

The genes are TRBV20-1 and TRBJ2-2, with TRBD2 matching 11 bases. V lost 2 bases to trimming and J lost 0 bases; unmatched junction nucleotides: 5. The germline CDR1 and CDR2 sequences are DFQATT and SNEGSKA (reference sequence). The CDR3 is made up of 17 amino acids. The CDR3 DNA reads as TGCAGTGCTAGACCGCTAGCGGGAGGAACGAACACCGGGGAGCTGTTTTTT. Protein product: CSARPLAGGTNTGELFF.

CDR3 sequence reads: CAISGQGNVRTEAFF. As DNA, the CDR3 is TGTGCCATCAGTGGACAGGGGAATGTACGCACTGAAGCTTTCTTT. The chain joins TRBV10-3 to TRBJ1-1; 8 bases align to TRBD1. Germline CDR1 is ENHRY and CDR2 is SYGVKD. The V segment lost 4 bases and the J segment 4 bases; nucleotides outside the gene matches: 8. The CDR3 has 15 amino acids.

With respect to this clonotype: This clone may be a read error of a much larger clone one base away. The chain is built from TRBV9 and TRBJ2-7; D perhaps matches TRBD2 (6 bases). The CDR3 totals 15 residues. Per germline, CDR1 SGDLS and CDR2 YYNGEE. In DNA, the CDR3 is TGTGCCAGCAGCGTAGCGGGAGAGACGATTTACGAGCAGCACTTC. Translation: CASSVAGETIYEQHF.

This clonotype was observed at least ten times. The gene calls are TRBV6-5 and TRBJ2-3, with 8 bases matching TRBD2. The CDR3 length is 13 residues. Germline V gene sequence: CDR1 MNHEY, CDR2 SVGAGI. J gave up 4 bases and V 5 bases, and 2 bases lay outside the gene matches. CDR3 coding DNA: TGTGCCAGCAGTAGCGGGAGTGCAGATACGCAGTATTTT. Translated, it gives CASSSGSADTQYF.

In regard to this clonotype: One end of the junction varies from germline; a read error may be responsible. The chain is built from TRBV10-3 and TRBJ2-5; D is undetermined. In germline, CDR1 is ENHRY, CDR2 SYGVKD. The CDR3 has 13 amino acids. CDR3 residues: CAISIDIQETRYF. In DNA form, the CDR3 reads TGTGCCATCAGTATTGATATTCAAGAGACCCGGTACTTC.

The chain is built from TRBV10-3 and TRBJ1-2; 8 nucleotides line up with TRBD1. The germline V gene has CDR1 ENHRY and CDR2 SYGVKD. The J segment lost 7 bases and the V segment lost 3 bases, leaving 10 bases of the junction unmatched. CDR3 length: 15 residues. The CDR3 region is CAISDLDRGRPGYTF. The CDR3 nucleotides read TGTGCCATCAGTGACCTAGACAGGGGTAGACCTGGCTACACCTTC.

This clonotype came up a few times. CDR3: CASSQGLTPGELFF. In DNA form, the CDR3 reads TGCGCCAGCAGCCAGGGACTAACTCCCGGGGAGCTGTTTTTT. This chain joins TRBV4-3 and TRBJ2-2; 7 bases line up with TRBD2. Unmatched junction bases numbered 4, after V lost 3 bases and J lost 6 bases. This CDR3 is built from 14 residues. The V gene's germline CDR1 is LGHNA and CDR2 YSLEER.